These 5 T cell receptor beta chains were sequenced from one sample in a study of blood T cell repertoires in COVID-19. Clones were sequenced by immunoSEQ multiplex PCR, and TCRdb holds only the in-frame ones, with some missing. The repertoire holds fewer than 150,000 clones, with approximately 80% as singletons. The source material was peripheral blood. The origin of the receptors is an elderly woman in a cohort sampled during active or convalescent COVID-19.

CDR3 loop: CASSYSEYEQYF. DNA of the CDR3: TGTGCCAGCAGTTACTCGGAGTACGAGCAGTACTTC. The V and J genes are TRBV6-6 and TRBJ2-7; no clear D gene. The CDR3 has 12 amino acids. Germline values: CDR1 MNHNY, CDR2 SVGAGI (reference sequence). V was cut by 0 bases and J by 4 bases, with 4 bases left in between.

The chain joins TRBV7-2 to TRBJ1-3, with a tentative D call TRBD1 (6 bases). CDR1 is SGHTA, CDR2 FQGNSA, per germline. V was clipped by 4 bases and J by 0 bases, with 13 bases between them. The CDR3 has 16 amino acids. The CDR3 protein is CASSSGQFRSGNTIYF. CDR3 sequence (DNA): TGTGCCAGCAGCTCCGGACAGTTTCGCTCTGGAAACACCATATATTTT.

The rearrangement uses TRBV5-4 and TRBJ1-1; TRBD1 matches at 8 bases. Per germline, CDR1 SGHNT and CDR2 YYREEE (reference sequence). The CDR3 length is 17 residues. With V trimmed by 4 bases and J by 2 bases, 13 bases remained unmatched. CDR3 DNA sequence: TGTGCCAGCAGCCGAGCCGACAGGGGCAATGGAAACACTGAAGCTTTCTTT. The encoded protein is CASSRADRGNGNTEAFF.

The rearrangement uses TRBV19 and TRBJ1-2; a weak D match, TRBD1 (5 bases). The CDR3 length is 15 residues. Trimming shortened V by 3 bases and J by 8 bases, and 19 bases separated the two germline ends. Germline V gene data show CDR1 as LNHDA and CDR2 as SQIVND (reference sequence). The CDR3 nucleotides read TGTGCCAGTAGTATTAGGGGTTCCTGGGATGACGGCTACACCTTC. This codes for CASSIRGSWDDGYTF.

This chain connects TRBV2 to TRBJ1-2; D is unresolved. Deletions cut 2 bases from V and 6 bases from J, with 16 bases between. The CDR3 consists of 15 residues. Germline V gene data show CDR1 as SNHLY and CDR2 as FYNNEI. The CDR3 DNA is TGTGCCAGCAGTGAATTTGGGCAGACCTGGGATGGCTACACCTTC. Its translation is CASSEFGQTWDGYTF.